This is a list of T cell receptor beta chains from one sample in a study of long-term antiretroviral therapy in people with HIV. Here immunoSEQ multiplex PCR was the method, and the copy in TCRdb shows in-frame clones only, minus some. The sample lists 20,000 to 25,000 clones; approximately 88% were seen once. The specimen was unsorted PBMCs, collected about 4.3 years after starting antiretroviral therapy. The receptors shown here come from a young man with HIV. The CDR3 runs from the conserved cysteine through the conserved F or W. D genes are given only for firm matches. Clone size is stated in some rows and not others, as once, few, many or a class when expanded.

j_call clone_size d_call v_call cdr3_nt cdr3_aa
TRBJ2-6 - TRBD1 TRBV5-6 TGTGCCAGCAGCTCGACAGGGATTTACCTCTCTGGGGCCAACGTCCTGACTTTC CASSSTGIYLSGANVLTF
TRBJ1-2 - - TRBV27 TGTGCCAGCAGCCGCAGGGAGGATCGGGGCTACACCTTC CASSRREDRGYTF
TRBJ1-3 - - TRBV7-2 TGTGCCAGCAGCTTAGCGCCTCGGAGTGGAAACACCATATATTTT CASSLAPRSGNTIYF
TRBJ1-2 - - TRBV20-1 TGCAGTGCTAGGGGCCTCTATGGCTACACCTTC CSARGLYGYTF
TRBJ2-7 - TRBD2 TRBV19 TGTGCCAGTAGTATAGGGCGGGAGAGACCCTACGAGCAGTACTTC CASSIGRERPYEQYF
TRBJ2-3 - TRBD2 TRBV11-2 TGTGCCAGCAGCTTAAGTACTAGCGGGGATACGCAGTATTTT CASSLSTSGDTQYF
TRBJ1-2 few - TRBV30 TGTGCCTGGCAGGGGCCGGGAGATGGCTACACCTTC CAWQGPGDGYTF
TRBJ2-1 - - TRBV7-9 TGTGCCAGCAGCTTTGGACCTTGGGGCAATGAGCAGTTCTTC CASSFGPWGNEQFF
TRBJ2-3 - TRBD1 TRBV7-9 TGTGCCAGCAGCCACCCGACAGGGTCTAGCACAGATACGCAGTATTTT CASSHPTGSSTDTQYF
TRBJ2-3 - - TRBV11-2 TGTGCCAGCAGCTTAGCTCGTGGGGAAGATACGCAGTATTTT CASSLARGEDTQYF
TRBJ2-7 - - TRBV30 TGTGCCTGGAGTCCCGTCCGCCACAGGTCGTCGTACGAGCAGTACTTC CAWSPVRHRSSYEQYF
TRBJ1-1 - - TRBV10-3 TGTGCCATCAGTGAAGACGGGACGAACACTGAAGCTTTCTTT CAISEDGTNTEAFF
TRBJ2-3 - - TRBV10-3 TGTGCCATCAGTGAGTCGATTGAGGATACGCAGTATTTT CAISESIEDTQYF
TRBJ2-7 few TRBD2 TRBV6-1 TGTGCCAGCAGTGAAGAGGAGGGAGGGGCCCACGAGCAGTACTTC CASSEEEGGAHEQYF
TRBJ2-1 - - TRBV30 TGTGCCTGGAGTGTTGAGCGACTCTACAATGAGCAGTTCTTC CAWSVERLYNEQFF
TRBJ2-3 - TRBD2 TRBV4-1 TGCGCCAGCAGCCAAGCGGGACTAGGGACAGATACGCAGTATTTT CASSQAGLGTDTQYF
TRBJ1-4 - TRBD1 TRBV28 TGTGCCAGCAGTTCCAACTTCCCGGGACAGGGGGACGAAAAACTGTTTTTT CASSSNFPGQGDEKLFF
TRBJ2-1 - TRBD2 TRBV5-6 TGTGCCAGCAGCTTGGCCCTCTTAGCGGGACGGGGCAATGAGCAGTTCTTC CASSLALLAGRGNEQFF
TRBJ2-2 few TRBD2 TRBV6-6 TGTGCCAGCAGTTACCGTAGCGGGAGCGGCTCCGGGGAGCTGTTTTTT CASSYRSGSGSGELFF
TRBJ2-7 few TRBD1 TRBV27 TGTGCCAGCAGTTGGGACAGTAATCAGGACGAGCAGTACTTC CASSWDSNQDEQYF
TRBJ2-3 - - TRBV5-4 TGTGCCAGCAGCTCCTCCACAGATACGCAGTATTTT CASSSSTDTQYF
TRBJ2-3 - TRBD2 TRBV5-1 TGCGCCAGCAGCAGGGGCGGGGGGGCCGAGGATACGCAGTATTTT CASSRGGGAEDTQYF
TRBJ1-3 once - TRBV9 TGTGCCAGCACCCTCGGGGGAGGCGGAAACACCATATATTTT CASTLGGGGNTIYF
TRBJ2-3 - - TRBV30 TGTGCCTGGAGTGATGATACGCAGTATTTT CAWSDDTQYF
TRBJ2-7 - TRBD2 TRBV4-3 TGCGCCAGCAGCCCATATGGGGGGGACTACGAGCAGTACTTC CASSPYGGDYEQYF
TRBJ2-2 - - TRBV5-6 TGTGCCAGCAGCTTGGTGGTCCAGACGAACACCGGGGAGCTGTTTTTT CASSLVVQTNTGELFF
TRBJ2-7 - - TRBV6-5 TGTGCCAGCAGAGCTCAGGGTTGGAACGAGCAGTACTTC CASRAQGWNEQYF
TRBJ1-2 few TRBD1 TRBV2 TGTGCCAGCAGGGACAGGGGGCTATCTGGCTACACCTTC CASRDRGLSGYTF
TRBJ2-3 - TRBD1 TRBV7-9 TGTGCCAGCAGCTACGGACAGGGCACAGATACGCAGTATTTT CASSYGQGTDTQYF
TRBJ1-2 once TRBD1 TRBV30 TGTGCCTGGAGACCCGGGACAGGGATGGGGTACACCTTC CAWRPGTGMGYTF
TRBJ2-7 - - TRBV7-9 TGTGCCAGCAGCTTACGAGGGGGCGAGCAGTACTTC CASSLRGGEQYF
TRBJ2-5 - - TRBV7-2 TGTGCCAGCGCCCAACAGCGGATCATCCAAGAGACCCAGTACTTC CASAQQRIIQETQYF
TRBJ2-1 - - TRBV27 TGTGCCAGCAGACGGGCAGTCTGGGGTGAGCAGTTCTTC CASRRAVWGEQFF
TRBJ1-5 - - TRBV10-3 TGTGCCATCAGGGAGGTAGGGGAGAATCAGCCCCAGCATTTT CAIREVGENQPQHF
TRBJ1-6 - TRBD1 TRBV7-2 TGTGCCAGCAGCATACCCACAGGGGGCAATAATTCACCCCTCCACTTT CASSIPTGGNNSPLHF
TRBJ2-1 - TRBD2 TRBV19 TGTGCCAGTAGTATAGGGACTAGCGGGAGGGGGAGCTCCTACAATGAGCAGTTCTTC CASSIGTSGRGSSYNEQFF
TRBJ1-6 - TRBD1 TRBV6-4 TGTGCCAGCAGTGACTCGAGGGGACAGGGGCCGACCTCCTCCTATAATTCACCCCTCCACTTT CASSDSRGQGPTSSYNSPLHF
TRBJ2-7 - - TRBV2 TGTGCCAGCAGTGAAGTGGCGGATGACTACGAGCAGTACTTC CASSEVADDYEQYF
TRBJ2-7 - - TRBV19 TGTGCCAGTTCCGCGGGCGGAGCCTACGAGCAGTACTTC CASSAGGAYEQYF
TRBJ2-7 - TRBD2 TRBV11-2 TGTGCCAGCAGCGCCGGGAGGTGGGAGCAGTACTTC CASSAGRWEQYF
TRBJ2-5 - TRBD2 TRBV7-3 TGTGCCAGCAGCTTAGTTGGGGGGGAAGAGACCCAGTACTTC CASSLVGGEETQYF
TRBJ2-2 - - TRBV9 TGTGCCAGCAGCGAGGCCGTTCGGGGCGGGGAGCTGTTTTTT CASSEAVRGGELFF
TRBJ1-6 - - TRBV19 TGTGCCAGTAGTAGCCAGGGTACTAATTCACCCCTCCACTTT CASSSQGTNSPLHF
TRBJ2-7 - - TRBV19 TGTGCCAGTACCTATGGCCCCTCGCCATACTACGAGCAGTACTTC CASTYGPSPYYEQYF
TRBJ2-7 once TRBD1 TRBV27 TGTGCCAGCAGCCCTACCGAGGCTCAACAGGGGAACGAGCAGTACTTC CASSPTEAQQGNEQYF
TRBJ1-1 - TRBD1 TRBV5-1 TGCGCCAGCAGGCCAGGGGGCGATATCACTGAAGCTTTCTTT CASRPGGDITEAFF
TRBJ1-2 few - TRBV5-4 TGTGCCAGCAGCTTGGCCGGTAGTTATGGCTACACCTTC CASSLAGSYGYTF
TRBJ2-7 - - TRBV7-5 TGTGCCAGAAGCTTCCCCAAAACACAGGTGGGCTCCTACGAGCAGTACTTC CARSFPKTQVGSYEQYF
TRBJ2-7 - - TRBV5-1 TGCGCCAGCAGTCGGGACACCCGCTACGAGCAGTACTTC CASSRDTRYEQYF
TRBJ2-7 few TRBD1 TRBV16 TGTGCCAGCAGCCAATCGGGACAGTCCTCCTACGAGCAGTACTTC CASSQSGQSSYEQYF
TRBJ2-2 - - TRBV28 TGTGCCAGCAGTTCTGGTGGACGGGCGAACACCGGGGAGCTGTTTTTT CASSSGGRANTGELFF
TRBJ2-7 - TRBD1 TRBV11-2 TGTGCCAGCAGCTTAGGGGGGACAGGGTCCCTCGAGCAGTACTTC CASSLGGTGSLEQYF
TRBJ2-2 once TRBD2 TRBV4-2 TGTGCCAGCAGCCATGCTTATCCGGGACTAGCGGGAGAGCCTAACACCGGGGAGCTGTTTTTT CASSHAYPGLAGEPNTGELFF
TRBJ2-7 - TRBD2 TRBV6-1 TGTGCCAGCAGTGAGAGACTAGCGGGGGAGCGCTACGAGCAGTACTTC CASSERLAGERYEQYF